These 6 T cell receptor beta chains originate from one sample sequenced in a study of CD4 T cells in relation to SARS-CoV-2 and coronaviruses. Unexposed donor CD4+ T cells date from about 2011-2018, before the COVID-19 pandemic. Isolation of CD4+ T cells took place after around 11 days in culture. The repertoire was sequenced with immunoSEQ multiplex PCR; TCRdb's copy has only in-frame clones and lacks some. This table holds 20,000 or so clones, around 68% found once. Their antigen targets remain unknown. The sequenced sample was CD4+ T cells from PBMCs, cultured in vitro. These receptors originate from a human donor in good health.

The CDR3 sequence is CASSFRAGWEDTQYF. The CDR3 DNA reads as TGTGCCAGCAGCTTCAGGGCGGGATGGGAAGATACGCAGTATTTT. The chain is built from TRBV7-2 and TRBJ2-3, with a weak D call TRBD2 (6 bases). Germline CDR1 is SGHTA and CDR2 is FQGNSA. The ends were cut back, 3 bases at V and 5 bases at J, with 15 bases in the middle. The CDR3 is made up of 15 amino acids.

The DNA for the CDR3 is TGCGCCAGCAGCTTGGGGACAGGGTATAACACTGAAGCTTTCTTT. As protein: CASSLGTGYNTEAFF. V usage is TRBV5-1 and J usage is TRBJ1-1; 8 bases map to TRBD1. The V and J ends lost 0 bases and 2 bases, in that order; junction bases with no gene match: 3. Germline V gives CDR1 SGHRS, CDR2 YFSETQ. This CDR3 is 15 amino acids long.

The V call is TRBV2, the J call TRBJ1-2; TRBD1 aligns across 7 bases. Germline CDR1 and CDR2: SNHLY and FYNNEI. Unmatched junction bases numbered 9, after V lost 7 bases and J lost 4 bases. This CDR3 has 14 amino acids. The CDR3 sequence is CASTETGRGYGYTF. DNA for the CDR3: TGTGCCAGCACCGAGACAGGGAGAGGCTATGGCTACACCTTC.

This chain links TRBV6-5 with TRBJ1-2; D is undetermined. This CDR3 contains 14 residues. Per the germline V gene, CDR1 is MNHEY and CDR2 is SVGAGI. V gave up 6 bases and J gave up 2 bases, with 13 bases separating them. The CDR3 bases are TGTGCCAGCAGCTTTGGCAGGCCGAACTATGGCTACACCTTC. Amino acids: CASSFGRPNYGYTF.

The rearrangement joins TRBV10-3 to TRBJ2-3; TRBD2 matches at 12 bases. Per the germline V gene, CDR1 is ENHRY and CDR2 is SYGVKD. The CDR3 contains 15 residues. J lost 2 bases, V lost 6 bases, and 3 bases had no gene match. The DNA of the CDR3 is TGTGCCATCAGCCGGACTAGCGGGAACACAGATACGCAGTATTTT. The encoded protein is CAISRTSGNTDTQYF.

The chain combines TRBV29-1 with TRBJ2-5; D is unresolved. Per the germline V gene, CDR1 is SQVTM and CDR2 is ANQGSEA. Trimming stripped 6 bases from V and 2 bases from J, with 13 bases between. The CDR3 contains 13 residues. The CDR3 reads CSVGLGRQETQYF. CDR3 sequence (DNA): TGCAGCGTAGGCCTCGGACGGCAAGAGACCCAGTACTTC.